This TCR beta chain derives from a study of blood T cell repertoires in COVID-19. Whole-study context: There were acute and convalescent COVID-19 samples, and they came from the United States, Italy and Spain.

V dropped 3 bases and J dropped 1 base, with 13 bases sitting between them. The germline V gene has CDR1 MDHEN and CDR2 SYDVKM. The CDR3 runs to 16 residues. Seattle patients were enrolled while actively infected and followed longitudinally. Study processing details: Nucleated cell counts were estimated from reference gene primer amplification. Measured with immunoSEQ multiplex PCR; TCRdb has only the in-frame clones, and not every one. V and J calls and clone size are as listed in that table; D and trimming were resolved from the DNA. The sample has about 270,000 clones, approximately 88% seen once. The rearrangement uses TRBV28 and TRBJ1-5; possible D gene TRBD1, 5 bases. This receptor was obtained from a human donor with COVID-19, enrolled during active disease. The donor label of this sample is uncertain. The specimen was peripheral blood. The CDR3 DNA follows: TGTGCCAGCAGTTTGCCGACTGGGGCGAGCAATCAGCCCCAGCATTTT. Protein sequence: CASSLPTGASNQPQHF.